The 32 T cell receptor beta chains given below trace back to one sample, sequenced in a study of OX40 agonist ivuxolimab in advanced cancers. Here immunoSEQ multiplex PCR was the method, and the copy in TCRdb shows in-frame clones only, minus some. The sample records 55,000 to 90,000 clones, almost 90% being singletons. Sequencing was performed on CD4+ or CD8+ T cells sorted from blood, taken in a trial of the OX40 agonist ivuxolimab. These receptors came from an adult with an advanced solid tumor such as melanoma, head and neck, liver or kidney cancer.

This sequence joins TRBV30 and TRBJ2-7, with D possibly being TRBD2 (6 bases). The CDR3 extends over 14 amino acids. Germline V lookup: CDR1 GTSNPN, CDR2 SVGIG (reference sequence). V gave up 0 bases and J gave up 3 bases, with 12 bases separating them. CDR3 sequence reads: CAWSVGGAGYEQYF. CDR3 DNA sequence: TGTGCCTGGAGTGTTGGAGGGGCCGGCTACGAGCAGTACTTC.

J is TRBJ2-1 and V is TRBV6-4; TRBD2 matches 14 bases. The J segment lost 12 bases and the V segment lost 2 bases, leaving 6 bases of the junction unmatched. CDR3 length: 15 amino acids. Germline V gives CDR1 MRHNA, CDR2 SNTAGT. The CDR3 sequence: CASSDETSGRVRQFF. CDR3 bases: TGTGCCAGCAGTGACGAGACTAGCGGGAGGGTCAGGCAGTTCTTC.

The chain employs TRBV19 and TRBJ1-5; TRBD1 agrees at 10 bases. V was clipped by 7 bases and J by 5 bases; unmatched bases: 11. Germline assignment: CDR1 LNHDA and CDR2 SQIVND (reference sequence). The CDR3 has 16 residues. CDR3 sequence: CASNPLDRGKDQPQHF. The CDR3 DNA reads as TGTGCCAGTAACCCCTTGGACAGGGGGAAGGATCAGCCCCAGCATTTT.

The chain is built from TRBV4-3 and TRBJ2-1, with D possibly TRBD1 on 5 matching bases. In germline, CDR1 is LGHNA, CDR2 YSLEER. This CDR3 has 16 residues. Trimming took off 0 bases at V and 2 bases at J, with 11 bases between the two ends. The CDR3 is CASSQEGLAAYNEQFF. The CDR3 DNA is TGCGCCAGCAGCCAAGAGGGGCTTGCCGCCTACAATGAGCAGTTCTTC.

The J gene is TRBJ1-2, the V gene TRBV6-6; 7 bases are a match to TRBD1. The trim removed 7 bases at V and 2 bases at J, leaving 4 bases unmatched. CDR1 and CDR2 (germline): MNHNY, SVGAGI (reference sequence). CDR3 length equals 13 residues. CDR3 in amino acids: CASTVQGNYGYTF. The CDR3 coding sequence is TGTGCCAGCACCGTACAGGGGAACTATGGCTACACCTTC.

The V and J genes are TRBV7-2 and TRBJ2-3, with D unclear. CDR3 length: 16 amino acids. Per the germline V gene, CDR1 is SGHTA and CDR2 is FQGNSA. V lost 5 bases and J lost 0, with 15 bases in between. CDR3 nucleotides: TGTGCCAGCAGCCCCACTCTTGCACATAGCACAGATACGCAGTATTTT. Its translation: CASSPTLAHSTDTQYF.

The CDR3 DNA sequence: TGTGCCAGCAGTTTAGGGTGGGGGGCTTTCTTT. It is translated as CASSLGWGAFF. V usage is TRBV6-1 and J usage is TRBJ1-1, with D possibly being TRBD1 (5 bases). Deletions cut 5 bases from V and 11 bases from J, with 12 bases between. This CDR3 region has 11 residues. Germline assignment: CDR1 MNHNS and CDR2 SASEGT.

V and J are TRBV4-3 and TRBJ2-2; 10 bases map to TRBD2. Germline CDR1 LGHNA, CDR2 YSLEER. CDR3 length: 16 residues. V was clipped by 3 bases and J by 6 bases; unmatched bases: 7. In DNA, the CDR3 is TGCGCCAGCAGCCAGCCGGGACTAGCGCTACCCGGGGAGCTGTTTTTT. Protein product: CASSQPGLALPGELFF.

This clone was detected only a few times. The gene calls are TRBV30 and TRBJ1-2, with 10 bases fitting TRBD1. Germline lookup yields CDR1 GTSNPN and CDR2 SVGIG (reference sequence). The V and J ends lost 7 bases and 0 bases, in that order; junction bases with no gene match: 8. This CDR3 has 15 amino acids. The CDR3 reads CAYAGTGETNYGYTF. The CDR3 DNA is TGTGCCTATGCCGGGACAGGGGAGACTAACTATGGCTACACCTTC.

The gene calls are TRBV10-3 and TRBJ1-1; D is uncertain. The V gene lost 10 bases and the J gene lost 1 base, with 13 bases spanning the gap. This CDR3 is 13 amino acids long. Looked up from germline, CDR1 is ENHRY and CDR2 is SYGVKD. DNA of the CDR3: TGTGCCACCAGGAAAGATCCGAACACTGAAGCTTTCTTT. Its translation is CATRKDPNTEAFF.

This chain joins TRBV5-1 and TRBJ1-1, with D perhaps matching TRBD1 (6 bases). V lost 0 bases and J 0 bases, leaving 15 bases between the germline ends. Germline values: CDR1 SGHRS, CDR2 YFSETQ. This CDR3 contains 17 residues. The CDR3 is CASSLGGFRGLNTEAFF. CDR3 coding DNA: TGCGCCAGCAGCTTGGGAGGGTTCAGGGGACTGAACACTGAAGCTTTCTTT.

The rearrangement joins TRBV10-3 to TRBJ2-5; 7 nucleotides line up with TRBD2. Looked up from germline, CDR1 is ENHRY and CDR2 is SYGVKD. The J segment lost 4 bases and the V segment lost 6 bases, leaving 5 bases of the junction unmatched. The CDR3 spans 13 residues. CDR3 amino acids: CAIRREGTETQYF. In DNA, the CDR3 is TGTGCCATCAGGAGGGAGGGCACAGAGACCCAGTACTTC.

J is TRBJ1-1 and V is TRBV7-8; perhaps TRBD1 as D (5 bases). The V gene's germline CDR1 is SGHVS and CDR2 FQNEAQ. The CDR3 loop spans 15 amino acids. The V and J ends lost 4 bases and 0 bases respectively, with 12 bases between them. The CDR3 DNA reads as TGTGCCAGCAGCTCCCGGGACGGAATGAACACTGAAGCTTTCTTT. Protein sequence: CASSSRDGMNTEAFF.

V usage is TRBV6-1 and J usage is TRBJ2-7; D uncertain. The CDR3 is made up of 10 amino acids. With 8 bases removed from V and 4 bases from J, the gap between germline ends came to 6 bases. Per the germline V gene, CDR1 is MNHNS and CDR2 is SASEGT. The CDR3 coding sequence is TGTGCCAGCGAGAATTACGAGCAGTACTTC. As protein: CASENYEQYF.

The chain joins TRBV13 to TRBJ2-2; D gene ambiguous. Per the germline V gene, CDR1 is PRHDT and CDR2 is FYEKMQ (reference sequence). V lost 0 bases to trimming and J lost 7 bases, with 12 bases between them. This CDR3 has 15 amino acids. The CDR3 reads CASSLGQVKSGELFF. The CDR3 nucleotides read TGTGCCAGCAGCTTAGGCCAGGTGAAGAGCGGGGAGCTGTTTTTT.

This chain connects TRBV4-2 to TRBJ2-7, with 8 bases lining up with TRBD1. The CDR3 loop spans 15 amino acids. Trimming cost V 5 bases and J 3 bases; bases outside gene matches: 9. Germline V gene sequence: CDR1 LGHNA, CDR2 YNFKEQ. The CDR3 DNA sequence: TGTGCCAGCAGCTCCCCCGGACAGGGACACTACGAGCAGTACTTC. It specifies CASSSPGQGHYEQYF.

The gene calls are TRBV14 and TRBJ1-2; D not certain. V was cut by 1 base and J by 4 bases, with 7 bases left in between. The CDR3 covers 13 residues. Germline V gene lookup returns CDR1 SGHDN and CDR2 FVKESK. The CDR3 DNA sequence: TGTGCCAGCAGCCAAGTCGGCGGCTATGGCTACACCTTC. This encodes CASSQVGGYGYTF.

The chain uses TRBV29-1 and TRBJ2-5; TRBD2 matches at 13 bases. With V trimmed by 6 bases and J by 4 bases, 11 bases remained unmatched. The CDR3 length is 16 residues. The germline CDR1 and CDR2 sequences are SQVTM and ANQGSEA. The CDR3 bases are TGCAGCGTGCCCGGACTAGCGGGAGTGTCTGTAGAGACCCAGTACTTC. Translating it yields CSVPGLAGVSVETQYF. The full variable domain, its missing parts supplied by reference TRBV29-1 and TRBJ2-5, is SAVISQKPSRDICQRGTSLTIQCQVDSQVTMMFWYRQQPGQSLTLIATANQGSEATYESGFVIDKFPISRPNLTFSTLTVSNMSPEDSSIYLCSVPGLAGVSVETQYFGPGTRLLVL.

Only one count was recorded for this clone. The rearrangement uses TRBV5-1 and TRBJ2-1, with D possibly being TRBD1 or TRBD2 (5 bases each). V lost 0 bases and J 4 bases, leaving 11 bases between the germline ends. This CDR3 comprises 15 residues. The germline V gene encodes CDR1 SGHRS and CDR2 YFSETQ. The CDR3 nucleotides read TGCGCCAGCAGCTTGGTGGGGGAGAGTTACAATGAGCAGTTCTTC. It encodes CASSLVGESYNEQFF.

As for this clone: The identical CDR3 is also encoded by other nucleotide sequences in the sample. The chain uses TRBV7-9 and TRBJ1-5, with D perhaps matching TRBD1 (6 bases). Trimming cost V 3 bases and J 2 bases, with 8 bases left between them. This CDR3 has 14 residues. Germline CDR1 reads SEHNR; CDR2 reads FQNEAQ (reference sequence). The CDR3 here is CASSLGGGNQPQHF. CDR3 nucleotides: TGTGCCAGCAGCTTGGGGGGCGGCAATCAGCCCCAGCATTTT. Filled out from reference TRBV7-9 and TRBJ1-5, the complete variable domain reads DTGVSQNPRHKITKRGQNVTFRCDPISEHNRLYWYRQTLGQGPEFLTYFQNEAQLEKSRLLSDRFSAERPKGSFSTLEIQRTEQGDSAMYLCASSLGGGNQPQHFGDGTRLSIL.

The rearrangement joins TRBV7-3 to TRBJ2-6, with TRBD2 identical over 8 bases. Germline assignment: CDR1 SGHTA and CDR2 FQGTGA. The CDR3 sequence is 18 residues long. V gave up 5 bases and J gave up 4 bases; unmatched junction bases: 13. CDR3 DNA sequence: TGTGCCAGCAGCCAGATTTGGGCGGGGGGCGCAGGGGCCAACGTCCTGACTTTC. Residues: CASSQIWAGGAGANVLTF.

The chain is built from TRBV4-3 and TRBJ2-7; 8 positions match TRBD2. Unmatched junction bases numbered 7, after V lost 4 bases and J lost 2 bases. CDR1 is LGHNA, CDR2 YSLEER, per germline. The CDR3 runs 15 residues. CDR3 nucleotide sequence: TGCGCCAGCAGCCTTAGACTAGCGAGTACCTACGAGCAGTACTTC. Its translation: CASSLRLASTYEQYF.

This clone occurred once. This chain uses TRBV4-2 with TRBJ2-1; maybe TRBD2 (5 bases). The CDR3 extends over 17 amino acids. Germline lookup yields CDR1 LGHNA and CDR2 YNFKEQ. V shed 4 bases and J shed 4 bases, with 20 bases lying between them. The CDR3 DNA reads TGTGCCAGCAGCCCCCAAGCGGTTGGAGGAGGATACAATGAGCAGTTCTTC. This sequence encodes CASSPQAVGGGYNEQFF.

CDR3 in amino acids: CASSFIPGVGYEQYF. For the CDR3, the DNA is TGCGCCAGCAGCTTTATCCCGGGGGTTGGCTACGAGCAGTACTTC. The chain couples TRBV5-1 to TRBJ2-7, with D perhaps TRBD2 (6 bases). The length of the CDR3 is 15 residues. Trimming pared 2 bases from V and 3 bases from J, leaving 15 bases between. From germline, CDR1 is SGHRS and CDR2 YFSETQ.

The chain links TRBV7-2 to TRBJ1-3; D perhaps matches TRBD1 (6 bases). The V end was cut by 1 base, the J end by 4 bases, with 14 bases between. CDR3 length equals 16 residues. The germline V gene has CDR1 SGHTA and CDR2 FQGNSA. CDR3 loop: CASSLVLGGSGNTIYF. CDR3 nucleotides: TGTGCCAGCAGCTTAGTTTTAGGGGGATCCGGAAACACCATATATTTT.

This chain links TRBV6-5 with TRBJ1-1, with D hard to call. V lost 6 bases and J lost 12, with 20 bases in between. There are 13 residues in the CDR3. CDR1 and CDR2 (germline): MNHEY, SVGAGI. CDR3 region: CASRGRAPVGTFF. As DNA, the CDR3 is TGTGCCAGCAGAGGACGGGCGCCCGTGGGGACTTTCTTT.

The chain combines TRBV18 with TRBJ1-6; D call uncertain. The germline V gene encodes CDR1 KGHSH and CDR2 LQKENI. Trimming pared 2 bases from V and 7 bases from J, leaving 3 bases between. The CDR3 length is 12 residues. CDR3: CASSPGNSPLHF. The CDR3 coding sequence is TGTGCCAGCTCACCAGGGAATTCACCCCTCCACTTT.

In DNA, the CDR3 is TGCAGCGCCTGGACTAGCGGCTACAATGAGCAGTTCTTC. It is translated as CSAWTSGYNEQFF. The chain is built from TRBV29-1 and TRBJ2-1, with 10 bases that match TRBD2. The CDR3 has 13 amino acids. CDR1 is SQVTM and CDR2 is ANQGSEA in the germline V gene. After removal of 7 bases from V and 3 bases from J, the junction contained 3 bases not matched to a gene.

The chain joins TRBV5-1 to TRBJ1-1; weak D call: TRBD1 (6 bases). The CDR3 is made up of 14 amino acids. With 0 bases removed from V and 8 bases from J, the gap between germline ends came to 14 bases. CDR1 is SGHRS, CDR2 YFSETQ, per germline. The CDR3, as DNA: TGCGCCAGCAGCTTGGGGACAGCAAGGCTGGAAGCTTTCTTT. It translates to CASSLGTARLEAFF.

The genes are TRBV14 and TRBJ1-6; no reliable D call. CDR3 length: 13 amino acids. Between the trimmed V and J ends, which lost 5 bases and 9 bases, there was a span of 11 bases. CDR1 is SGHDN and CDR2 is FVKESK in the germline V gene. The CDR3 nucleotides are TGTGCCAGCAGCTACAACCCGGGTTCACCCCTCCACTTT. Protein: CASSYNPGSPLHF.

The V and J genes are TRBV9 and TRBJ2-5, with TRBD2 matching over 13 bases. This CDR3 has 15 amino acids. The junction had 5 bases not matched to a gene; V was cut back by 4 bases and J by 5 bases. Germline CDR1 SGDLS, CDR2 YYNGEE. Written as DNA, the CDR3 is TGTGCCAGCAGCCACGGACTAGCGGGAGACGAGACCCAGTACTTC. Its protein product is CASSHGLAGDETQYF.

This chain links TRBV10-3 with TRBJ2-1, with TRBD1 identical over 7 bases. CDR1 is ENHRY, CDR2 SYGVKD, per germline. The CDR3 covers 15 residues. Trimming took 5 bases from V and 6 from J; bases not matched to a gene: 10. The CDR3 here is CAISLDRVTGNEQFF. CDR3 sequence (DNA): TGTGCCATCAGTCTAGACAGGGTGACAGGCAATGAGCAGTTCTTC.